These 11 T cell receptor beta chains were sequenced from one sample in a study of CD8 T cells in ankylosing spondylitis. Using its own MiXCR run on the 5' RACE reads, TCRdb lists one record per CDR3 protein. Of 200,000 to 300,000 distinct CDR3 sequences listed, 20% to 30% are singletons. Specimen: blood, either unsorted or a sorted T cell fraction (not recorded which). The receptor source for this set is a male donor with ankylosing spondylitis or in good health (not recorded which).

This chain connects TRBV20-1 to TRBJ2-2; maybe TRBD1 (6 bases). There are 13 residues in the CDR3. CDR1 and CDR2 from the germline V gene are DFQATT and SNEGSKA (reference sequence). Deletions cut 0 bases from V and 4 bases from J, with 6 bases between. This chain's CDR3 is CSAREGATGELFF. CDR3 DNA: TGCAGTGCTAGAGAGGGGGCCACCGGGGAGCTGTTTTTT.

This clonotype came up many times. The chain is built from TRBV20-1 and TRBJ2-1, with D possibly being TRBD2 (6 bases). Germline lookup yields CDR1 DFQATT and CDR2 SNEGSKA (reference sequence). V lost 8 bases, J lost 3 bases, and 14 bases lay in between. The CDR3 loop spans 13 amino acids. The CDR3 DNA reads as TGCAGTACCAATTACGGGAGCTACAATGAGCAGTTCTTC. This encodes CSTNYGSYNEQFF.

Many counts were recorded for this clonotype. The chain is built from TRBV2 and TRBJ1-5, with 10 nucleotides matching TRBD1. Per germline, CDR1 SNHLY and CDR2 FYNNEI. This CDR3 contains 16 residues. V lost 3 bases and J lost 4; bases outside the gene matches: 6. The CDR3 protein is CASSDSTGGENQPQHF. DNA for the CDR3: TGTGCCAGCAGTGATTCGACAGGGGGCGAGAATCAGCCCCAGCATTTT. The full variable domain, its missing parts supplied by reference TRBV2 and TRBJ1-5, is EPEVTQTPSHQVTQMGQEVILRCVPISNHLYFYWYRQILGQKVEFLVSFYNNEISEKSEIFDDQFSVERPDGSNFTLKIRSTKLEDSAMYFCASSDSTGGENQPQHFGDGTRLSIL.

This clonotype turned up a few times. A junction end diverges from the germline sequence, so it may reflect a read error. This chain uses TRBV20-1 with TRBJ2-3; no definite D call. Germline loops: CDR1 DFQATT, CDR2 SNEGSKA (reference sequence). The CDR3 sequence is 16 residues long. DNA of the CDR3: TGCTGTGCTAGTCTCGGCGACGCAGCCAGCACAGATACGCAGTATTTT. It is translated as CCASLGDAASTDTQYF.

This clonotype was seen more than once but under ten times. V usage is TRBV20-1 and J usage is TRBJ1-5; D perhaps matches TRBD1 (6 bases). The CDR3 covers 16 residues. Germline loops: CDR1 DFQATT, CDR2 SNEGSKA (reference sequence). V gave up 0 bases and J gave up 2 bases, with 14 bases separating them. In DNA, the CDR3 is TGCAGTGCTAGAGATTCAGGGGCTCTTGGCAATCAGCCCCAGCATTTT. It yields the protein CSARDSGALGNQPQHF.

This clonotype was observed at least ten times. This chain connects TRBV12-3 or TRBV12-4 to TRBJ1-6; D is unresolved. The CDR3 is 14 amino acids. Trimming took 4 bases from V and 9 from J, leaving 13 bases between them. The CDR3 region is CASSYYSKASPLHF. CDR3 nucleotide sequence: TGTGCCAGCAGTTACTACAGTAAAGCTTCACCCCTCCACTTT.

The chain is built from TRBV20-1 and TRBJ1-4; D is unclear. Trimming removed 3 bases from V and 10 bases from J, with 12 bases in between. The CDR3 sequence is 12 residues long. Looked up from germline, CDR1 is DFQATT and CDR2 is SNEGSKA (reference sequence). This CDR3 reads CSASVGKGKLFF. CDR3 bases: TGCAGTGCTAGCGTAGGGAAGGGAAAACTGTTTTTT.

The chain is built from TRBV21-1 and TRBJ2-1; the DNA was not compared with TRBD1, the D call given in the table. TRBV21-1 is an annotated pseudogene. This CDR3 region has 12 residues. This CDR3 is CASSWVTASQFF. CDR3 nucleotides: TGTGCCAGCAGCTGGGTGACAGCTTCGCAGTTCTTC.

V and J are TRBV20-1 and TRBJ2-1; D possibly corresponds to TRBD1 (5 bases). The germline V gene encodes CDR1 DFQATT and CDR2 SNEGSKA (reference sequence). CDR3 length: 12 amino acids. The ends were cut back, 0 bases at V and 10 bases at J, with 10 bases in the middle. The CDR3 sequence is CSARDPRAEQFF. CDR3 nucleotides: TGCAGTGCTAGAGATCCCAGGGCAGAGCAGTTCTTC.

A few counts support this clonotype. This rearrangement joins TRBV20-1 to TRBJ2-1, with D perhaps assigned TRBD1 or TRBD2 (6 bases each). The CDR3 contains 16 residues. The V gene lost 5 bases and the J gene lost 0 bases, with 17 bases spanning the gap. Germline CDR1 and CDR2: DFQATT and SNEGSKA (reference sequence). CDR3 loop: CSAVNGGLGSYNEQFF. The CDR3 nucleotides read TGCAGTGCTGTAAACGGGGGCCTGGGCTCCTACAATGAGCAGTTCTTC.

In its sample, this clonotype was seen a few times. The chain uses TRBV12-3 or TRBV12-4 and TRBJ1-2; no clear D. The CDR3 has 13 residues. Trimming took 5 bases from V and 4 from J, leaving 11 bases between them. The CDR3 DNA follows: TGTGCCAGCAGTCCCGGACGGATCTATGGCTACACCTTC. It yields the protein CASSPGRIYGYTF.